This T cell receptor (beta chain) was sequenced during a study of neurological immune-mediated disorders. TCRdb called the 5' RACE reads again in MiXCR, with one record for every CDR3 protein. The sample lists approximately 30,000 distinct CDR3 sequences, around 5.9% occurring once. Study-level findings and limits: The greatest TCR clonal expansion appeared in HTLV-1-associated myelopathy and the smallest, falling below healthy controls, in multiple sclerosis.

The table lists this clonotype with many counts. Its antigen is still unknown. There are 17 residues in the CDR3. V shed 6 bases, J shed 0 bases, and the junction held 11 bases outside the gene matches. Germline V gene sequence: CDR1 SGHRS, CDR2 YFSETQ. The material sequenced was CD4+ T cells from blood. This TCR derives from a woman between 45 and 65 years old in good health. This sequence joins TRBV5-1 and TRBJ1-2; 10 nucleotides agree with TRBD1. DNA for the CDR3: TGCGCCAGCACTAACAAGACAGGGGGCTGGACTAACTATGGCTACACCTTC. Translating gives CASTNKTGGWTNYGYTF.